A selection of T cell receptor beta chains follows, all from one sample in a study of molecular identifiers for immune sequencing clone quantification. MiXCR was run by TCRdb on the PCR reads, yielding one entry per CDR3 protein. The repertoire holds 600,000 to 650,000 distinct CDR3 sequences, with around 20% as singletons. Material: naive CD8+ T cells from blood, with Jurkat cell RNA spiked in. The source is a human donor in good health. Some libraries in this study had Jurkat cell RNA spiked in. CDR3s include the opening cysteine and the closing phenylalanine or tryptophan. D genes are given only for firm matches. Where a row states a size, it is once, few, many or the class of an expanded clone; other rows omit it.

>many|TRBV12-3/TRBV12-4|NA|TRBJ2-3
CASSLGYRDTDTQYF
TGTGCCAGCAGTTTAGGGTACAGGGACACAGATACGCAGTATTTT
>few|TRBV29-1|NA|TRBJ1-2
CSVEKGVNYGYTF
TGCAGCGTTGAAAAAGGGGTAAACTATGGCTACACCTTC
>NA|TRBV7-2|TRBD2|TRBJ2-4
CASSSSGLAGTIGEIAKNIQYF
TGTGCCAGCAGCTCCTCGGGACTAGCGGGAACAATTGGGGAGATTGCCAAAAACATTCAGTACTTC
>many|TRBV30|NA|TRBJ2-5
CAWSELGQETQYF
TGTGCCTGGAGTGAGTTAGGCCAAGAGACCCAGTACTTC
>NA|TRBV6-2/TRBV6-3|NA|TRBJ2-7
CAGSLRYEQYF
TGTGCCGGCAGTCTAAGATACGAGCAGTACTTC
>many|TRBV25-1|NA|TRBJ2-7
CASSPPQNYEQYF
TGTGCCAGCAGTCCACCACAGAACTACGAGCAGTACTTC
>many|TRBV4-1|NA|TRBJ1-5
CASSQDPFRGYQPQHF
TGCGCCAGCAGCCAAGATCCCTTCAGAGGATATCAGCCCCAGCATTTT
>few|TRBV6-5|TRBD1|TRBJ1-6
CASSYSTPGQGINSLHF
TGTGCCAGCAGTTACTCGACTCCCGGACAGGGGATAAATTCCCTCCACTTT
>many|TRBV7-8|NA|TRBJ2-7
CASSLGGRVYEQYF
TGTGCCAGCAGCTTAGGGGGCAGGGTCTACGAGCAGTACTTC
>many|TRBV6-2/TRBV6-3|NA|TRBJ2-7
CASSYSWEQYF
TGTGCCAGCAGTTACTCATGGGAGCAGTACTTC
>few|TRBV19|TRBD1|TRBJ2-2
CASSQGDRAIGELFF
TGTGCCAGTAGCCAGGGGGACAGGGCTATCGGGGAGCTGTTTTTT
>many|TRBV30|NA|TRBJ2-7
CAWNHGQPEGEQYF
TGTGCCTGGAATCACGGACAGCCGGAGGGCGAGCAGTACTTC
>NA|TRBV10-2|NA|TRBJ1-4
CASSVGPAEKLFF
TGCGCCAGCTCCGTGGGCCCAGCAGAAAAACTGTTTTTT
>NA|TRBV9|NA|TRBJ2-3
CASSALGTGGDTQYF
TGTGCCAGCAGCGCGCTAGGGACCGGAGGGGATACGCAGTATTTT
>many|TRBV2|TRBD1|TRBJ2-7
CASRPGTASSYEQYF
TGTGCCAGCAGACCCGGGACAGCTAGCTCCTACGAGCAGTACTTC
>few|TRBV6-2/TRBV6-3|TRBD2|TRBJ2-5
CASSYSGGRETQYF
TGTGCCAGCAGCTATAGCGGGGGCCGGGAGACCCAGTACTTC
>many|TRBV7-8|NA|TRBJ2-3
CASSHKSRGSTDTQYF
TGTGCCAGCAGTCATAAAAGTAGGGGTAGCACAGATACGCAGTATTTT
>many|TRBV7-9|TRBD1|TRBJ2-6
CASTGSPGQGPGANVLTF
TGTGCCAGCACCGGAAGTCCGGGACAGGGACCTGGGGCCAACGTCCTGACTTTC
>many|TRBV29-1|NA|TRBJ2-7
CSVVAGSYEQYF
TGCAGCGTTGTGGCGGGCTCCTACGAGCAGTACTTC
>many|TRBV29-1|TRBD1|TRBJ2-7
CSVEAGTGIYEQYF
TGCAGCGTTGAAGCCGGGACAGGGATTTACGAGCAGTACTTC
>many|TRBV25-1|NA|TRBJ2-1
CASSGRTTRRYNEQFF
TGTGCCAGCAGTGGAAGGACTACCCGCAGGTACAATGAGCAGTTCTTC
>NA|TRBV19|NA|TRBJ2-3
CASSMLGPKWGTDTQYF
TGTGCCAGTAGTATGCTTGGCCCCAAATGGGGCACAGATACGCAGTATTTT
>many|TRBV7-6|TRBD1|TRBJ1-1
CASSPTGTDMNTEAFF
TGTGCCAGCAGTCCAACCGGGACAGACATGAACACTGAAGCTTTCTTT
>many|TRBV7-9|TRBD2|TRBJ2-2
CASSQRPAGDTGELFF
TGTGCCAGCAGTCAACGACCCGCGGGAGACACCGGGGAGCTGTTTTTT
>many|TRBV7-2|NA|TRBJ1-1
CASSLVVHTEAFF
TGTGCCAGCAGCTTAGTGGTGCACACTGAAGCTTTCTTT
>many|TRBV6-2/TRBV6-3|TRBD1|TRBJ2-2
CASSYIDRASTGELFF
TGTGCCAGCAGTTACATAGACAGGGCGAGCACCGGGGAGCTGTTTTTT
>few|TRBV9|TRBD2|TRBJ2-7
CASSVAAGAPYEQYF
TGTGCCAGCAGCGTAGCTGCGGGAGCACCCTACGAGCAGTACTTC
>few|TRBV27|TRBD1|TRBJ1-1
CASRPGQGYTEAFF
TGTGCCAGCAGGCCGGGACAGGGTTACACTGAAGCTTTCTTT